This T cell receptor (beta chain) is from a study of cytomegalovirus exposure and HLA in healthy donors. Points from the study as a whole: Later analysis found that TCR beta chains associated with HLA were more clonally expanded than other, equally common chains. Accurate predictions that matched the HLA-A and HLA-B alleles of most subjects were reportedly made from TCR beta sequences.

The PCR used 60 Vbeta and 13 Jbeta primers. Generated by immunoSEQ multiplex PCR, the TCRdb table keeps only in-frame clones and is missing some. The table shows about 200,000 clones, with around 85% occurring only once. The donors gave bone marrow, and they were healthy. Germline V gene sequence: CDR1 SQVTM, CDR2 ANQGSEA. V was shortened by 7 bases and J by 3 bases, with 16 bases between the two germline ends. There are 13 residues in the CDR3. A word on this clone: Its target is not known.

The sequenced sample consisted of PBMCs. This chain connects TRBV29-1 to TRBJ2-7, with D possibly being TRBD1 (5 bases). The sequence was obtained from a woman aged 45-65 years in good health and CMV-seronegative. CDR3 nucleotide sequence: TGCAGCGCCAGCAAGGGGATCGGCTACGAGCAGTACTTC. Translated: CSASKGIGYEQYF.